This TCR beta chain was captured in a study of shared clonotypes between healthy human individuals (dated by TCRdb to about 2020). With respect to the entire study: The cohort comprised a couple of women and a few men aged 18 to 49 years. Different laboratories and diverse techniques were used to prepare libraries and sequence TCR repertoires, to increase sequencing depth and limit assay-specific biases. Blood TCR repertoires of a handful of healthy adults were deeply sequenced to estimate repertoire size and the extent of clonotype sharing between individuals. Per donor, leukapheresis produced somewhere between about 0.9 and 10 billion PBMCs. For each donor, CD4 naive and CD4 memory were each given three plates, CD8 naive was given two plates, and CD8 memory was given one plate. General conclusions and limits of the study: The small number of donors limited the genetic and exposure-history diversity represented. Sampling was restricted to blood, and TCR repertoires in tissues likely differ from the TCR repertoires found in blood. Based on pairwise subsampling, the degree of clonotype sharing among donors was expected to be affected by sequencing depth. Larger estimated clonotype richness was generally found for naive subsets than for memory subsets. Higher generation probabilities were observed for clonotypes shared by all four sorted-subset donors than for non-shared clonotypes. Sharing across a handful of donors was observed for roughly 5% of naive CD4, 3.5% of naive CD8, about 2.3% of memory CD4, and about 0.4% of memory CD8 clonotypes. Rarefaction of sorted-subset datasets indicated incomplete sequencing despite the large sequencing depth.

Using the deep immunoSEQ assay, TCR CDR3 regions were amplified from genomic DNA by multiplex PCR. Extracted genomic DNA from each cell subset was distributed evenly across all wells of several immunoSEQ 96-well plates, and each plate was treated as a replicate. For sorted subsets, each replicate PCR was loaded with roughly 200 ng genomic DNA, equivalent to 25,000 to 30,000 T cell genomes. Purified libraries were measured with a Qubit 3.0 fluorometer, size-checked on a Bioanalyzer 2100, and measured again with the KAPA Library Quantification kit. A separate single-read 150-cycle Illumina NextSeq 550 flow cell was used to sequence each immunoSEQ 96-well plate. The source study handled its data this way. Because the immunoSEQ output held only junctional sequences and lacked quality scores, the filtering could not match the filtering applied to full-length reads. To assign V/J genes and CDR3, sequences were annotated against IMGT germline references using PyIR, a Python wrapper for IgBLAST v1.9. Reads were filtered out if the reads had weak V/J assignments (E-value above 1e-6), no CDR3, stop codons, out-of-frame junctions, or ambiguous translated residues. V3J clonotypes were defined as sequences sharing the same inferred V gene, J gene, and CDR3 amino acid sequence. To compute the percentage overlap between repertoires, the number of shared unique clonotypes was divided by the size of the smaller repertoire. RTK rarefaction, the Chao1 estimator, and Recon v2.1 estimates of unobserved clonotypes were used to assess repertoire richness. OLGA was used to compute generation probabilities for all TCRbeta clonotypes that the gDNA method yielded from a handful of donors. Imported from immuneACCESS, the table was reduced by TCRdb to in-frame sequences with V and J called. These copies leave out some clones; in studies compared against another copy, an unresolved V gene accounts for under half, and the cause of the remainder is not known. V, J and clone size reflect that table, while D and trimming were determined from the DNA. The sample data list around 690,000 clones, and about nine tenths of these were observed just once. 30% to 35% of the sample rests with the top ten.

Healthy HIV-negative adults with no recently reported acute infections or vaccinations were included as donors. Every donor was a Caucasian adult living in Nashville, Tennessee, USA. The CD8 memory samples were a combination of magnetically selected CD45RO+ cells and CCR7-negative CD45RA+ effector memory (TemRA) cells. Blood was collected by leukapheresis, and PBMCs were isolated by Ficoll-Histopaque density gradient centrifugation and then cryopreserved in liquid nitrogen vapor phase. Analytical flow cytometry was used to check the purity and quantity of every magnetically sorted T cell population. From each sorted fraction, genomic DNA was isolated and quantified by UV absorbance on a Nanodrop 2000c. On this clone: Its binding antigen is unknown. Qualities for individual bases were not recorded, and no much larger clone is one base off.

The germline V gene gives CDR1 as SGHVS and CDR2 as FQNEAQ. The CDR3 measures 14 amino acids from cysteine to phenylalanine. CDR3 DNA only is kept here, 42 bases in frame from base 1. V is shortened by 2 bases, J by 2 bases, and the region joining them spans 10 bases. What was sequenced was memory CD8+ T cells from PBMCs. The cell subset or site label, as the study defines it: CD45RO+ cells pooled with CCR7-negative TemRA cells. The source of this sequence is a man aged 18 to 30 in good health. Some clones in this sample may be carry-over from other donors' samples. The chain links TRBV7-8 with TRBJ2-7; the best D guess is TRBD2, with 5 bases matching. The bases are TGTGCCAGCAGCTTACTAGGAGGAGCCTACGAGCAGTACTTC. Translated, it gives CASSLLGGAYEQYF.